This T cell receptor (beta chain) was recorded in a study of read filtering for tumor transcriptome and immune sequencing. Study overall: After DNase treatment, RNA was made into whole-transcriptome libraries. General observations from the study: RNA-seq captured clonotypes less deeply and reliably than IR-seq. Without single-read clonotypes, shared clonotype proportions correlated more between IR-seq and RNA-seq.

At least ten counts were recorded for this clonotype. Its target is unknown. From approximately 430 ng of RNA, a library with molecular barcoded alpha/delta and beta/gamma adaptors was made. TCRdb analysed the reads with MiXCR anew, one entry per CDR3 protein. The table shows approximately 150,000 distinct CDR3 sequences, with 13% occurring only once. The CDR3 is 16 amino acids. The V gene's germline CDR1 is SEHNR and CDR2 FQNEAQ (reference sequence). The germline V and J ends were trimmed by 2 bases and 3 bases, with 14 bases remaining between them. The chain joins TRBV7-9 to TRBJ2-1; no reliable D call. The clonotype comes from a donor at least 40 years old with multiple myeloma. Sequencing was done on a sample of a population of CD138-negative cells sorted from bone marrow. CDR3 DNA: TGTGCCAGCAGCTTACCTCGCCTAAGGAGCTACAATGAGCAGTTCTTC. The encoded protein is CASSLPRLRSYNEQFF.